One sample yielded the 21 T cell receptor beta chains listed below, sequenced in a study of blood T cell repertoires in COVID-19. This table comes from immunoSEQ multiplex PCR, and its TCRdb copy is limited to in-frame clones, with some not included. Among 200,000 to 250,000 clones listed, about 83% were seen once. The sequencing input was PBMCs or T cells enriched from blood (not recorded which). The receptors were sampled from a woman aged 40 to 50 who had recovered from COVID-19.

The chain joins TRBV19 to TRBJ2-3; D might be TRBD1 (6 bases). The germline V gene encodes CDR1 LNHDA and CDR2 SQIVND (reference sequence). V was clipped by 5 bases and J by 2 bases, with 11 bases between them. The CDR3 has 14 amino acids. CDR3 protein: CASSSGQITDTQYF. CDR3 DNA sequence: TGTGCCAGTAGTTCTGGACAGATCACAGATACGCAGTATTTT.

V gene TRBV27 combines with J gene TRBJ2-1; 7 bases are shared with TRBD1. This CDR3 is 14 amino acids long. V trimming: 6 bases; J trimming: 6 bases; junction bases outside the gene matches: 8. CDR1 and CDR2 from the germline V gene are MNHEY and SMNVEV (reference sequence). CDR3 sequence reads: CASSRSWDSNEQFF. CDR3 DNA sequence: TGTGCCAGCAGCCGGTCCTGGGACAGCAATGAGCAGTTCTTC.

The chain joins TRBV9 to TRBJ2-2; 9 nucleotides match TRBD1. The CDR3 is 15 amino acids. The junction had 6 bases not matched to a gene; V was cut back by 3 bases and J by 6 bases. Looked up from germline, CDR1 is SGDLS and CDR2 is YYNGEE. As DNA, the CDR3 is TGTGCCAGCAGCGAACAGGGGGCCACGGCCGGGGAGCTGTTTTTT. Translation: CASSEQGATAGELFF.

This clone was detected once. The chain uses TRBV19 and TRBJ2-7; 10 nucleotides align to TRBD2. With 8 bases clipped from V and 5 bases from J, the junction kept 12 bases outside the gene matches. The CDR3 has 15 residues. Germline CDR1 is LNHDA and CDR2 is SQIVND (reference sequence). The CDR3 sequence is CASGPVAGGLNEQYF. The DNA of the CDR3 is TGTGCCAGTGGTCCCGTAGCGGGAGGACTTAACGAGCAGTACTTC.

The chain combines TRBV13 with TRBJ1-1, with D tentatively TRBD1 (5 bases). CDR3 size: 15 residues. The V end lost 6 bases, the J end lost 3 bases, and 17 bases lay between the germline ends. Germline V gives CDR1 PRHDT, CDR2 FYEKMQ (reference sequence). CDR3 nucleotide sequence: TGTGCCAGCAGTTCAAGGGGTCCCTGGGACACTGAAGCTTTCTTT. Its translation: CASSSRGPWDTEAFF.

V is TRBV6-6 and J is TRBJ2-3; TRBD2 matches 7 bases. V lost 10 bases, J lost 1 base, and 8 bases stayed unmatched. Germline CDR1 and CDR2: MNHNY and SVGAGI (reference sequence). CDR3 size: 14 residues. The CDR3: CATAREVGTDTQYF. CDR3 nucleotide sequence: TGTGCCACCGCCCGGGAGGTGGGCACAGATACGCAGTATTTT.

This chain links TRBV7-2 with TRBJ2-3, with 11 bases lining up with TRBD2. V lost 0 bases to trimming and J lost 10 bases; unmatched junction nucleotides: 27. Germline loops: CDR1 SGHTA, CDR2 FQGNSA. This CDR3 is 22 amino acids long. The CDR3: CASSLAFGVPGLAERAVSAQYF. CDR3 sequence (DNA): TGTGCCAGCAGCTTAGCTTTTGGAGTCCCGGGACTAGCGGAGCGGGCGGTATCTGCGCAGTATTTT.

The V and J genes are TRBV27 and TRBJ1-1; the D gene is possibly TRBD1 (5 bases). This CDR3 has 18 residues. Germline V lookup: CDR1 MNHEY, CDR2 SMNVEV (reference sequence). The V gene lost 2 bases and the J gene lost 4 bases, with 23 bases spanning the gap. As DNA, the CDR3 is TGTGCCAGCAGTTTAGAAGGTCGCTTGGGAGGGGAGCTCACTGAAGCTTTCTTT. As protein: CASSLEGRLGGELTEAFF.

The rearrangement links TRBV30 to TRBJ2-2; possibly TRBD1 for D (5 bases). There are 13 residues in the CDR3. V was cut by 8 bases and J by 2 bases, with 12 bases left in between. The germline V gene encodes CDR1 GTSNPN and CDR2 SVGIG (reference sequence). The CDR3 nucleotides are TGTGCCAGGCTTAGGGGAAACACCGGGGAGCTGTTTTTT. The encoded protein is CARLRGNTGELFF.

This chain uses TRBV9 with TRBJ2-1; 9 bases fit TRBD1. The CDR3 covers 16 residues. V trimming: 0 bases; J trimming: 5 bases; junction bases outside the gene matches: 6. Germline CDR1 reads SGDLS; CDR2 reads YYNGEE. This CDR3 reads CASSVGVGTGNNEQFF. Written as DNA, the CDR3 is TGTGCCAGCAGCGTAGGAGTAGGGACAGGGAACAATGAGCAGTTCTTC.

The J gene is TRBJ1-2, the V gene TRBV19, with a possible D match to TRBD1 (6 bases). This CDR3 comprises 12 residues. The germline V gene encodes CDR1 LNHDA and CDR2 SQIVND (reference sequence). The germline V and J ends were trimmed by 7 bases and 3 bases, with 9 bases remaining between them. The CDR3 DNA sequence: TGTGCCAGTACAAACAGGGACTATGGCTACACCTTC. Translating it yields CASTNRDYGYTF. Drawing the rest from reference TRBV19 and TRBJ1-2, the complete variable domain is DGGITQSPKYLFRKEGQNVTLSCEQNLNHDAMYWYRQDPGQGLRLIYYSQIVNDFQKGDIAEGYSVSREKKESFPLTVTSAQKNPTAFYLCASTNRDYGYTFGSGTRLTVV.

The J gene is TRBJ2-7, the V gene TRBV25-1; maybe TRBD1 (5 bases). V was clipped by 1 base and J by 6 bases, with 19 bases between them. The germline V gene has CDR1 MGHDK and CDR2 SYGVNS. The CDR3 loop spans 16 amino acids. The CDR3 coding sequence is TGTGCCAGCAGTGAATCCTTGGGAACTATAAGGGGCGAGCAGTACGTC. Translating gives CASSESLGTIRGEQYV.

This clone was observed a handful of times. The rearrangement joins TRBV7-2 to TRBJ1-1; D is perhaps TRBD1 (5 bases). The V gene lost 6 bases and the J gene lost 4 bases, with 12 bases spanning the gap. CDR3 length equals 13 residues. Looked up from germline, CDR1 is SGHTA and CDR2 is FQGNSA. The CDR3 spells CASSGAVGTEAFF. CDR3 sequence (DNA): TGTGCCAGCAGTGGGGCGGTGGGCACTGAAGCTTTCTTT.

The chain couples TRBV5-1 to TRBJ2-4; no firm D call. The V end lost 4 bases, the J end lost 0 bases, and 17 bases lay between the germline ends. Germline V gene data show CDR1 as SGHRS and CDR2 as YFSETQ. CDR3 length equals 17 residues. The CDR3 spells CASSPGLSALAKNIQYF. CDR3 sequence (DNA): TGCGCCAGCAGCCCCGGTTTGAGCGCACTAGCCAAAAACATTCAGTACTTC.

The rearrangement joins TRBV7-9 to TRBJ2-5; 9 nucleotides align to TRBD2. This CDR3 has 15 residues. The ends lost 2 bases at V and 5 bases at J; junction bases unmatched: 6. Germline V lookup: CDR1 SEHNR, CDR2 FQNEAQ (reference sequence). The CDR3 DNA is TGTGCCAGCAGCTTAAGAGCGGGAGGACGGGAGACCCAGTACTTC. Amino acids: CASSLRAGGRETQYF.

The CDR3 DNA reads as TGTGCCAGCAGTGAGACTAGCGGCTGGGGGGAGCTGTTTTTT. Its protein is CASSETSGWGELFF. V gene TRBV6-4 combines with J gene TRBJ2-2; 9 nucleotides align to TRBD2. The CDR3 totals 14 residues. Germline V CDR1 and CDR2: MRHNA, SNTAGT. V shed 3 bases and J 8 bases; nucleotides not matched to a gene: 4.

The CDR3: CASSESGRITDTQYF. CDR3 in DNA: TGTGCCAGCAGTGAGAGCGGGAGGATCACAGATACGCAGTATTTT. This chain connects TRBV25-1 to TRBJ2-3, with 9 bases matching TRBD2. The CDR3 spans 15 residues. Trimming removed 3 bases from V and 2 bases from J; junction bases left unmatched: 3. Germline V gene lookup returns CDR1 MGHDK and CDR2 SYGVNS. Variable domain in full (rest from reference TRBV25-1 and TRBJ2-3): EADIYQTPRYLVIGTGKKITLECSQTMGHDKMYWYQQDPGMELHLIHYSYGVNSTEKGDLSSESTVSRIRTEHFPLTLESARPSHTSQYLCASSESGRITDTQYFGPGTRLTVL.

CDR3 in amino acids: CASSLVSDEKLFF. The CDR3 region has the DNA TGTGCCAGCAGCTTAGTTAGCGATGAAAAACTGTTTTTT. V gene TRBV7-2 combines with J gene TRBJ1-4; the D is unclear. The CDR3 loop spans 13 amino acids. Germline V gene lookup returns CDR1 SGHTA and CDR2 FQGNSA. Between the trimmed V and J ends, which lost 1 base and 6 bases, there was a span of 6 bases.

Only a few counts were recorded for this clone. The J gene is TRBJ1-2, the V gene TRBV5-4, with 11 bases identical to TRBD1. V was pared by 4 bases and J by 5 bases, with 10 bases of the junction left unmatched. CDR1 and CDR2 from the germline V gene are SGHNT and YYREEE (reference sequence). The CDR3 covers 16 residues. The CDR3 DNA reads TGTGCCAGCAGCATCGGACAGGGGGCATCCCTATATGGCTACACCTTC. Translation gives CASSIGQGASLYGYTF.

In its sample, this clone was seen once. This chain joins TRBV2 and TRBJ2-1; D is possibly TRBD1 (7 bases). The germline gives CDR1 SNHLY, CDR2 FYNNEI. The V and J ends lost 6 bases and 1 base respectively, with 16 bases between them. The CDR3 spans 16 residues. CDR3 sequence: CASRGYQGGSYNEQFF. DNA of the CDR3: TGTGCCAGCAGGGGGTATCAGGGGGGATCCTACAATGAGCAGTTCTTC. Together with reference TRBV2 and TRBJ2-1, the CDR3 gives the full variable domain: EPEVTQTPSHQVTQMGQEVILRCVPISNHLYFYWYRQILGQKVEFLVSFYNNEISEKSEIFDDQFSVERPDGSNFTLKIRSTKLEDSAMYFCASRGYQGGSYNEQFFGPGTRLTVL.

The V and J genes are TRBV7-9 and TRBJ2-2; TRBD2 agrees at 8 bases. The J segment lost 3 bases and the V segment lost 4 bases, leaving 10 bases of the junction unmatched. The germline V gene has CDR1 SEHNR and CDR2 FQNEAQ (reference sequence). The CDR3 is made up of 17 amino acids. The CDR3 loop is CASSWSGTGGDTGELFF. The CDR3 DNA reads as TGTGCCAGCAGCTGGTCCGGGACGGGAGGGGACACCGGGGAGCTGTTTTTT.